Below, one T cell receptor beta chain is given with its context. Germline CDR1 reads SGHAT; CDR2 reads FQNNGV. There are 13 residues in the CDR3. V was clipped by 5 bases and J by 2 bases; unmatched bases: 2. This entry is derived from a study of blood T cell repertoires in COVID-19. Grouping used clinical history reported by participants in a survey and questionnaire. In the source study's methods: Reference gene primer amplification gave nucleated cell count estimates. The assay was immunoSEQ multiplex PCR, and TCRdb's table has in-frame clones only and misses some. The DNA was the basis for D and trimming; V, J and clone size are from that table. The sample lists approximately 390,000 clones; approximately 91% were seen once.

This receptor was taken from a middle-aged woman with acute COVID-19. The source material was PBMCs or T cells enriched from blood (not recorded which). This rearrangement joins TRBV11-2 to TRBJ1-1, with 7 bases lining up with TRBD1. CDR3: CASSDRVNTEAFF. Written as DNA, the CDR3 is TGTGCCAGCAGCGACAGGGTTAACACTGAAGCTTTCTTT. The complete variable domain, with remaining parts taken from reference TRBV11-2 and TRBJ1-1, reads EAGVAQSPRYKIIEKRQSVAFWCNPISGHATLYWYQQILGQGPKLLIQFQNNGVVDDSQLPKDRFSAERLKGVDSTLKIQPAKLEDSAVYLCASSDRVNTEAFFGQGTRLTVV.